Reported below is one TCR beta chain. Its antigen remains unidentified. Clones were read by immunoSEQ multiplex PCR, and TCRdb kept only the in-frame ones, dropping some. The data show roughly 150,000 clones, 85% to 95% seen once. The sample comes from a study of T cell responses to AZD1222 COVID-19 vaccine. Study-wide background: The study pooled second doses at about 4 or about 12 weeks. Study-level points and caveats: Baseline serostatus was positive in only a handful of AZD1222 recipients. Unmutated variant regions are reportedly the target of nearly half of TCRs that are spike-specific.

This CDR3 has 16 residues. CDR1 and CDR2 (germline): SGHVS, FQNEAQ. The V gene lost 1 base and the J gene lost 1 base, with 10 bases spanning the gap. Sequenced material: peripheral blood, taken on day 0 of AZD1222 vaccination. This chain links TRBV7-8 with TRBJ1-4; D ambiguous. This receptor was taken from an adult in good health. The chain's CDR3 is CASSLDFGITNEKLFF. The CDR3 bases are TGTGCCAGCAGCTTAGACTTCGGGATAACTAATGAAAAACTGTTTTTT. The full variable domain, rest sourced from reference TRBV7-8 and TRBJ1-4, is GAGVSQSPRYKVAKRGQDVALRCDPISGHVSLFWYQQALGQGPEFLTYFQNEAQLDKSGLPSDRFFAERPEGSVSTLKIQRTQQEDSAVYLCASSLDFGITNEKLFFGSGTQLSVL.